These T cell receptor beta chains were read from a single sample in a study of persistence of HIV-infected CD4 T cells. Only in-frame clones appear in the TCRdb table, and some are missing; sequencing was by immunoSEQ multiplex PCR. Of under 40,000 clones in the sample, about four fifths were seen once. No antigens are known for them. Sequenced material: CD4+ T cells sorted from PBMCs after approximately 19-hour stimulation, taken from a patient who received antiretroviral therapy. These receptors were collected from an adult woman with HIV who was CMV-seropositive. The CDR3 runs from the conserved cysteine through the conserved F or W. The order of the fields is J gene, V gene, clone size, D gene, CDR3 DNA, CDR3 protein. A D gene is named only where the DNA matches it firmly. Some rows mark clone size as missing; the rest say once, few, many or name a class of expanded clone.

TRBJ1-1,TRBV3-1/TRBV3-2,NA,NA,TGTGCCAGCAGCACCTCATTAGGGCAGAACACTGAAGCTTTCTTT,CASSTSLGQNTEAFF
TRBJ2-2,TRBV24-1,NA,TRBD2,TGTGCCACCAGTGATGGGGCTTCGGGACTAGCGACCGGGGAGCTGTTTTTT,CATSDGASGLATGELFF
TRBJ1-2,TRBV3-1/TRBV3-2,NA,TRBD1,TGTGCCAGCAGCTTCCGGGACAGGGGAGACTATGGCTACACCTTC,CASSFRDRGDYGYTF
TRBJ2-7,TRBV10-3,once,NA,TGTGCCATCAGTGAAATAAAAGGGCAGAGCTCCTACGAGCAGTACTTC,CAISEIKGQSSYEQYF
TRBJ2-1,TRBV28,NA,NA,TGTGCCAGCAGTACCCGCCGAGAGTTGTTCTTC,CASSTRRELFF
TRBJ1-4,TRBV9,NA,TRBD1,TGTGCCAGCAGCGTGAGTTTACCGGGACAGGTGAATGAAAAACTGTTTTTT,CASSVSLPGQVNEKLFF
TRBJ2-7,TRBV28,NA,TRBD1,TGTGCCAGCAGTTTAAGCCCACCGGGACAGGGGTCGCGGGAGCAGTACTTC,CASSLSPPGQGSREQYF
TRBJ1-2,TRBV3-1/TRBV3-2,NA,NA,TGTGCCAGCAGCACCCGGACACTCACTGGGGGCTACACCTTC,CASSTRTLTGGYTF
TRBJ1-1,TRBV13,once,TRBD1,TGTGCCAGCAGCTTACAGGGGGCCGCTTTCTTT,CASSLQGAAFF
TRBJ1-6,TRBV25-1,NA,NA,TGTGCCAGCAGTGAAAGGGGTAGGGGTTCACCCCTCCACTTT,CASSERGRGSPLHF